This T cell receptor (beta chain) appears in the sequencing data of a study of blood T cell repertoires in COVID-19. Germline lookup yields CDR1 MNHNY and CDR2 SVGAGI (reference sequence). The V gene lost 6 bases and the J gene lost 2 bases, with 17 bases spanning the gap. The CDR3 sequence is 15 residues long. Assay used: immunoSEQ multiplex PCR; TCRdb lists only in-frame clones, some missing. Altogether more than 85,000 clones are present, about 78% being singletons, with the ten largest covering approximately 9.9%. The source of this sequence is a man aged 60 to 69 with active or convalescent COVID-19. The sequencing input was peripheral blood. The V gene is TRBV6-6, the J gene TRBJ2-7, with D possibly TRBD2 on 5 matching bases. The CDR3 DNA reads TGTGCCAGCAGACCTAGCCAACAGTCCCCCTACGAGCAGTACTTC. Its protein is CASRPSQQSPYEQYF.